The entry that follows covers one T cell receptor (beta chain) sequence. Germline CDR1 reads MNHEY; CDR2 reads SVGAGI. V lost 4 bases to trimming and J lost 1 base; unmatched junction nucleotides: 2. The CDR3 runs to 15 residues. The data were taken from a study of cytomegalovirus exposure and HLA in healthy donors. This PCR relied on a set of 60 Vbeta primers and 13 Jbeta primers. As originally analysed: The count from a later analysis was tens of millions of unique TCR beta chains, 9.5 million to 13 million of them shared. Data came from immunoSEQ multiplex PCR; TCRdb stores just in-frame clones and leaves some out. From that table come the V and J calls and clone size; the DNA was used to work out D and trimming. The table records approximately 180,000 clones, about 76% of them present only once.

This sequence joins TRBV6-5 and TRBJ2-5; 11 bases map to TRBD1. The receptor's source is a woman aged 45-65 years in good health and CMV-seronegative. Source material: PBMCs. The CDR3: CASSLDRGPQETQYF. CDR3 nucleotides: TGTGCCAGCAGTTTGGACAGGGGGCCCCAAGAGACCCAGTACTTC.